Each of the 30 T cell receptor beta chains below was sequenced from the same sample in a study of neoadjuvant nivolumab and ipilimumab in lung cancer. Clones were sequenced by immunoSEQ multiplex PCR, and TCRdb holds only the in-frame ones, with some missing. The sample has fewer than 40,000 clones; 90% are singletons. The sequences come from peripheral blood, collected after neoadjuvant nivolumab, alone or with ipilimumab, at or shortly before surgery. Every receptor here comes from an adult with non-small cell lung cancer.

The rearrangement uses TRBV29-1 and TRBJ2-5; 9 positions match TRBD2. Germline CDR1 is SQVTM and CDR2 is ANQGSEA. The CDR3 sequence is 14 residues long. V trimming: 3 bases; J trimming: 4 bases; junction bases outside the gene matches: 6. CDR3 loop: CSVDRGGAAETQYF. The DNA of the CDR3 is TGCAGCGTTGATCGCGGGGGGGCCGCAGAGACCCAGTACTTC.

This clone was seen a single time. The chain employs TRBV7-6 and TRBJ2-5; 10 nucleotides agree with TRBD1. Trimming removed 4 bases from V and 6 bases from J; junction bases left unmatched: 11. Germline CDR1 and CDR2: SGHVS and FNYEAQ. This CDR3 has 16 amino acids. This CDR3 reads CASSYPGQGGSKTQYF. The CDR3 DNA is TGTGCCAGCAGCTACCCCGGACAGGGGGGAAGTAAGACCCAGTACTTC.

The V and J genes are TRBV7-2 and TRBJ2-7, with 8 nucleotides matching TRBD2. V was pared by 5 bases and J by 6 bases, with 6 bases of the junction left unmatched. Per the germline V gene, CDR1 is SGHTA and CDR2 is FQGNSA. CDR3 length equals 13 residues. CDR3 region: CASSLLGGAEQYF. CDR3 DNA: TGTGCCAGCAGCCTACTCGGGGGGGCCGAGCAGTACTTC.

This chain links TRBV5-1 with TRBJ2-3, with 11 bases that match TRBD2. CDR3 length equals 16 residues. CDR1 SGHRS and CDR2 YFSETQ come from the germline V gene. Germline trimming cut 3 bases from V and 1 base from J; bases unmatched to any gene: 4. In DNA form, the CDR3 reads TGCGCCAGCAGCTCATTAGCGGGGGGGGGCACAGATACGCAGTATTTT. This codes for CASSSLAGGGTDTQYF.

The rearrangement links TRBV9 to TRBJ1-1; D not certain. Germline V lookup: CDR1 SGDLS, CDR2 YYNGEE. The CDR3 consists of 13 residues. V lost 4 bases and J 0 bases, leaving 7 bases between the germline ends. Here the CDR3 reads CASSLNLNTEAFF. CDR3 sequence (DNA): TGTGCCAGCAGCCTAAATTTGAACACTGAAGCTTTCTTT.

The CDR3 reads CASGGRGAAVDTQYF. Written as DNA, the CDR3 is TGTGCCAGCGGGGGACGGGGGGCGGCCGTTGATACGCAGTATTTT. V gene TRBV6-5 combines with J gene TRBJ2-3; weak D call: TRBD2 (7 bases). This CDR3 is built from 15 residues. Germline values: CDR1 MNHEY, CDR2 SVGAGI. V gave up 8 bases and J gave up 6 bases, with 21 bases separating them.

The chain is built from TRBV5-4 and TRBJ2-3; the D is unclear. With 3 bases removed from V and 5 bases from J, the gap between germline ends came to 7 bases. Germline CDR1 reads SGHNT; CDR2 reads YYREEE (reference sequence). The CDR3 covers 12 residues. The CDR3 sequence is CASSYEGDTQYF. The CDR3 DNA is TGTGCCAGCAGCTACGAAGGAGATACGCAGTATTTT. Variable domain in full (rest from reference TRBV5-4 and TRBJ2-3): ETGVTQSPTHLIKTRGQQVTLRCSSQSGHNTVSWYQQALGQGPQFIFQYYREEENGRGNFPPRFSGLQFPNYSSELNVNALELDDSALYLCASSYEGDTQYFGPGTRLTVL.

The J gene is TRBJ2-5, the V gene TRBV28; 7 bases match TRBD1. Trimming took 4 bases from V and 5 from J; bases not matched to a gene: 10. The CDR3 spans 15 residues. Per the germline V gene, CDR1 is MDHEN and CDR2 is SYDVKM. Here the CDR3 DNA reads TGTGCCAGCAGTTGGCGACAGGGTGGAAGGGAGACCCAGTACTTC. Protein product: CASSWRQGGRETQYF.

The chain joins TRBV2 to TRBJ2-7; D is unresolved. CDR1 and CDR2 from the germline V gene are SNHLY and FYNNEI. V lost 4 bases to trimming and J lost 4 bases, with 5 bases between them. CDR3 length: 11 residues. CDR3 nucleotides: TGTGCCAGCAGTGCCTATTACGAGCAGTACTTC. This gives the protein CASSAYYEQYF.

The J gene is TRBJ2-1, the V gene TRBV11-2; 11 nucleotides match TRBD1. The V gene end was trimmed by 7 bases and the J gene end by 6 bases; junction bases not matched to a gene: 5. This CDR3 spans 14 amino acids. The germline CDR1 and CDR2 sequences are SGHAT and FQNNGV. The CDR3 DNA sequence: TGTGCCAGCACCTCCGGGACAGGGGGCAATGAGCAGTTCTTC. Translated: CASTSGTGGNEQFF.

CDR3 nucleotides: TGTGCCAGCAGCTTAGCGACAGGGAACTATGGCTACACCTTC. It encodes CASSLATGNYGYTF. The chain uses TRBV7-9 and TRBJ1-2, with 7 bases that match TRBD1. The CDR3 length is 14 residues. CDR1 is SEHNR and CDR2 is FQNEAQ in the germline V gene (reference sequence). Germline trimming cut 0 bases from V and 2 bases from J; bases unmatched to any gene: 0.

The chain uses TRBV4-1 and TRBJ2-2; D is unresolved. The CDR3 loop spans 18 amino acids. V lost 0 bases to trimming and J lost 4 bases, with 18 bases between them. Per germline, CDR1 MGHRA and CDR2 YSYEKL. This CDR3 is CASSQEIRTQMGTGELFF. DNA of the CDR3: TGCGCCAGCAGCCAAGAAATAAGGACCCAGATGGGCACCGGGGAGCTGTTTTTT.

V usage is TRBV2 and J usage is TRBJ1-1; 10 bases line up with TRBD1. CDR3 length: 13 amino acids. Germline assignment: CDR1 SNHLY and CDR2 FYNNEI. The ends lost 8 bases at V and 1 base at J; junction bases unmatched: 1. The CDR3 nucleotides read TGTGCCAGCCGGGACAGGGGGAACACTGAAGCTTTCTTT. It encodes CASRDRGNTEAFF.

V usage is TRBV18 and J usage is TRBJ1-1, with a tentative D call TRBD1 (5 bases). In germline, CDR1 is KGHSH, CDR2 LQKENI. The CDR3 has 14 residues. V shed 3 bases and J shed 0 bases, with 8 bases lying between them. CDR3 sequence (DNA): TGTGCCAGCTCACCCTCAGGGCTGAACACTGAAGCTTTCTTT. Encoded protein: CASSPSGLNTEAFF.

The gene calls are TRBV7-2 and TRBJ2-3; TRBD2 aligns across 11 bases. This CDR3 is 17 amino acids long. Germline V CDR1 and CDR2: SGHTA, FQGNSA. V lost 5 bases and J lost 6; bases outside the gene matches: 13. In nucleotides, the CDR3 is TGTGCCAGCAGCAAAGATACTAGCGGGGGCCGGCGGGATACGCAGTATTTT. Its protein product is CASSKDTSGGRRDTQYF.

The CDR3 sequence: CSVLGVAGPGETQYF. The CDR3, as DNA: TGCAGCGTTCTCGGGGTAGCGGGGCCCGGGGAGACCCAGTACTTC. The chain combines TRBV29-1 with TRBJ2-5; 8 bases match TRBD2. This CDR3 contains 15 residues. Germline-derived CDR1 and CDR2 are SQVTM and ANQGSEA. After removal of 5 bases from V and 5 bases from J, the junction contained 13 bases not matched to a gene.

The chain is built from TRBV4-2 and TRBJ1-5; no clear D. This CDR3 is built from 14 residues. Germline V gene data show CDR1 as LGHNA and CDR2 as YNFKEQ. The germline V and J ends were trimmed by 4 bases and 3 bases, with 10 bases remaining between them. The CDR3 spells CASSPEQANQPQHF. As DNA, the CDR3 is TGTGCCAGCAGCCCCGAGCAGGCCAATCAGCCCCAGCATTTT.

The chain joins TRBV9 to TRBJ1-1; unclear D gene. The CDR3 extends over 14 amino acids. The V and J ends lost 4 bases and 5 bases respectively, with 15 bases between them. Germline V gives CDR1 SGDLS, CDR2 YYNGEE. The CDR3 DNA is TGTGCCAGCAGCTCCGGGGAGCAGGTGACTGAAGCTTTCTTT. Translating it yields CASSSGEQVTEAFF.

This rearrangement joins TRBV18 to TRBJ1-4; TRBD1 matches 7 bases. V lost 2 bases, J lost 7 bases, and 10 bases stayed unmatched. Germline values: CDR1 KGHSH, CDR2 LQKENI. The CDR3 length is 16 residues. The CDR3 DNA reads TGTGCCAGCTCACCATTCAGGGGGGCCCAGGGTGAAAAACTGTTTTTT. As protein: CASSPFRGAQGEKLFF.

This chain uses TRBV5-6 with TRBJ1-2; D gene ambiguous. V dropped 4 bases and J dropped 0 bases, with 7 bases sitting between them. Per the germline V gene, CDR1 is SGHDT and CDR2 is YYEEEE. This CDR3 has 13 amino acids. CDR3 sequence reads: CASSTTPNYGYTF. The DNA of the CDR3 is TGTGCCAGCAGCACGACTCCTAACTATGGCTACACCTTC.

This chain connects TRBV2 to TRBJ1-5, with D possibly matching TRBD1 (5 bases). V shed 6 bases and J shed 7 bases, with 13 bases lying between them. Germline V gene sequence: CDR1 SNHLY, CDR2 FYNNEI. This CDR3 spans 13 amino acids. In nucleotides, the CDR3 is TGTGCCAGCAGCGCCGGGAGGGGACAGCCCCAGCATTTT. As protein: CASSAGRGQPQHF.

The chain employs TRBV7-9 and TRBJ2-3; TRBD1 or TRBD2 may be the D gene (5 bases each). With 3 bases removed from V and 1 base from J, the gap between germline ends came to 11 bases. Per the germline V gene, CDR1 is SEHNR and CDR2 is FQNEAQ (reference sequence). The CDR3 covers 15 residues. CDR3 residues: CASSFRVGGTDTQYF. CDR3 nucleotides: TGTGCCAGCAGCTTCCGGGTGGGGGGCACAGATACGCAGTATTTT.

This clone was recorded only once. V and J are TRBV5-1 and TRBJ1-1; D is uncertain. CDR3 length: 14 amino acids. CDR1 is SGHRS, CDR2 YFSETQ, per germline. V was pared by 0 bases and J by 4 bases, with 10 bases between. CDR3 nucleotides: TGCGCCAGCAGCTTGGGGGGTGACTTCACTGAAGCTTTCTTT. This encodes CASSLGGDFTEAFF.

The V and J genes are TRBV25-1 and TRBJ2-5, with unresolved D. The CDR3 sequence is 14 residues long. V was shortened by 3 bases and J by 3 bases, with 11 bases between the two germline ends. CDR1 is MGHDK, CDR2 SYGVNS, per germline. CDR3 bases: TGTGCCAGCAGTGATAGAGGAACAGAAGAGACCCAGTACTTC. It yields the protein CASSDRGTEETQYF. The whole variable domain, remainder taken from reference TRBV25-1 and TRBJ2-5, is EADIYQTPRYLVIGTGKKITLECSQTMGHDKMYWYQQDPGMELHLIHYSYGVNSTEKGDLSSESTVSRIRTEHFPLTLESARPSHTSQYLCASSDRGTEETQYFGPGTRLLVL.

V gene TRBV6-1 combines with J gene TRBJ1-6, with 9 nucleotides matching TRBD1. V lost 4 bases and J lost 7; bases outside the gene matches: 5. CDR1 MNHNS and CDR2 SASEGT come from the germline V gene. The CDR3 length is 15 residues. The CDR3 reads CASSGRQGENSPLHF. The CDR3 DNA is TGTGCCAGCAGTGGACGACAGGGGGAAAATTCACCCCTCCACTTT.

The CDR3 region is CARGPGDTEAFF. The CDR3 nucleotides read TGTGCCCGGGGCCCGGGGGACACTGAAGCTTTCTTT. This chain uses TRBV6-5 with TRBJ1-1, with D maybe TRBD1 (5 bases). Trimming removed 11 bases from V and 3 bases from J, with 13 bases in between. Germline V gene data show CDR1 as MNHEY and CDR2 as SVGAGI. CDR3 length: 12 amino acids.

The chain carries TRBV15 and TRBJ2-3; D remains unclear. The CDR3 spans 14 residues. Trimming removed 0 bases from V and 7 bases from J, with 11 bases in between. Germline V gene data show CDR1 as LNHNV and CDR2 as YYDKDF (reference sequence). The CDR3 sequence: CATSRDRADHTQYF. Written as DNA, the CDR3 is TGTGCCACCAGCAGAGATAGAGCAGATCATACGCAGTATTTT.

The chain links TRBV9 to TRBJ1-1; weak D call: TRBD1 (5 bases). V lost 0 bases, J lost 4 bases, and 13 bases lay in between. CDR1 SGDLS and CDR2 YYNGEE come from the germline V gene. The CDR3 has 15 amino acids. The CDR3 DNA follows: TGTGCCAGCAGCGTAGCGGGGGGAGCGGGCACTGAAGCTTTCTTT. Translation: CASSVAGGAGTEAFF.

The genes are TRBV7-2 and TRBJ1-1, with no clear D. The CDR3 contains 13 residues. V lost 2 bases and J lost 5, with 9 bases in between. Germline V gene sequence: CDR1 SGHTA, CDR2 FQGNSA. The CDR3: CASSLFLGTEAFF. The CDR3 DNA reads as TGTGCCAGCAGCTTATTTCTAGGGACTGAAGCTTTCTTT.

This clone has just a few counts. The rearrangement joins TRBV7-9 to TRBJ2-5; no definite D call. Trimming stripped 6 bases from V and 1 base from J, with 12 bases between. Germline-derived CDR1 and CDR2 are SEHNR and FQNEAQ (reference sequence). The CDR3 runs to 14 residues. CDR3: CASRFIVPQETQYF. CDR3 bases: TGTGCCAGCAGGTTCATCGTACCCCAAGAGACCCAGTACTTC.